This TCR beta chain emerged from a study of blood T cell repertoires in COVID-19. Study-level information: Acute-phase and convalescent COVID-19 samples originated in the United States, Italy and Spain.

TCRdb keeps only in-frame clones here, not all; method: immunoSEQ multiplex PCR. The sample contains about 260,000 clones, less than 95% of which appear only once. Germline CDR1 is MDHEN and CDR2 is SYDVKM. Losses at the gene ends were 5 bases for V and 4 bases for J; bases not matched to a gene: 7. There are 14 residues in the CDR3. Specimen: PBMCs or T cells enriched from blood (not recorded which). This chain connects TRBV28 to TRBJ2-7, with 8 bases lining up with TRBD1. The TCR sequence derives from a man in his forties or fifties who had been exposed to COVID-19. CDR3 sequence reads: CASSGTQGAYEQYF. CDR3 DNA sequence: TGTGCCAGCAGTGGGACCCAGGGGGCGTACGAGCAGTACTTC.